Described below is a single TCR beta chain sequence and its context. Its antigen remains unknown. V dropped 2 bases and J dropped 5; count of bases not matched to a gene: 9. This CDR3 region has 16 residues. Germline values: CDR1 LGHDT, CDR2 YNNKEL (reference sequence). The data derive from a study of T cells after yellow fever vaccination. It was through 5'RACE template switching that TCR cDNA was made, with a universal primer site and UMIs added. TCRdb reanalysed the 5' RACE reads using MiXCR and keeps one entry per CDR3 protein. Of roughly 260,000 distinct CDR3 sequences listed, 10% to 15% were seen once; the top ten hold about 0.51%. General study findings and limits: Clonotypes found in both CD4 and CD8 compartments made up a small share.

The specimen comprised CD4+ T cells sorted from PBMCs, sampled 45 days after the yellow fever booster vaccination. The V call is TRBV3-1, the J call TRBJ2-7; 10 positions match TRBD1. The origin of this receptor is a man aged 30-40 years who received the YFV17D yellow fever vaccine. In DNA, the CDR3 is TGTGCCAGCAGCCAAATAAGGGACAGGGGTTCCGACGAGCAGTACTTC. Its translation: CASSQIRDRGSDEQYF.